The clone carrying this T cell receptor beta chain was detected only a few times. The germline gives CDR1 LGHNA, CDR2 YNFKEQ. CDR3 size: 13 residues. V lost 8 bases to trimming and J lost 2 bases, with 12 bases between them. The data derive from a study of neurological immune-mediated disorders. TCRdb redid the calling of the 5' RACE reads with MiXCR, one entry per CDR3 protein. The sample carries 18,000 or so distinct CDR3 sequences, about 14% recorded once. This TCR was sampled from a woman aged 55-69 years with HTLV-1-associated myelopathy (HAM/TSP). Material for sequencing was CD4+ T cells from blood. The rearrangement joins TRBV4-2 to TRBJ1-1; D gene unclear. Here the CDR3 DNA reads TGTGCCAGCCGACCACAGACAAACACTGAAGCTTTCTTT. The encoded protein is CASRPQTNTEAFF.